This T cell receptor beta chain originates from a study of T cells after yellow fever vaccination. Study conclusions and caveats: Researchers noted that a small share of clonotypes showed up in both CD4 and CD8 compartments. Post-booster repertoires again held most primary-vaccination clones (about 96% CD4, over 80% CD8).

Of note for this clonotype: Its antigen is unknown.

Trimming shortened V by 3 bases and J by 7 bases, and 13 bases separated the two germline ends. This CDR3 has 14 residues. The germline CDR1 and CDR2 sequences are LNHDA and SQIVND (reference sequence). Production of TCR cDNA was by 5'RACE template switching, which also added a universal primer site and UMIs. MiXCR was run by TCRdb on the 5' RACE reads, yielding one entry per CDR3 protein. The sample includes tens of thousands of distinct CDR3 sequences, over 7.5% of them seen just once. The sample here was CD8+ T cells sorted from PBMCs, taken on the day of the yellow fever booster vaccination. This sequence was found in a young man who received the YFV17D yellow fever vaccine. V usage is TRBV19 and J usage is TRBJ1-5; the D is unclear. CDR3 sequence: CASSMFAEGQPQHF. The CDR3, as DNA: TGTGCCAGTAGTATGTTCGCAGAGGGACAGCCCCAGCATTTT.